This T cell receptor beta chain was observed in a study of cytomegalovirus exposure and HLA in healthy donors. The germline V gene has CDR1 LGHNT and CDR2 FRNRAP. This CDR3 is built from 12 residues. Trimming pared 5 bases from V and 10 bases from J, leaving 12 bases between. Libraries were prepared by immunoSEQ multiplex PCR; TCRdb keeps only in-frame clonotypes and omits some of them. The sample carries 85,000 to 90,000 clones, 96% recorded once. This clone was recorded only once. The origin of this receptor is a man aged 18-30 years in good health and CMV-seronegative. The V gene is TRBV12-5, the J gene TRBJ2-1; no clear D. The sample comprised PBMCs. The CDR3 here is CASGLSRYEQFF. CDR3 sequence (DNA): TGTGCTAGTGGTCTCTCTAGGTACGAGCAGTTCTTC.